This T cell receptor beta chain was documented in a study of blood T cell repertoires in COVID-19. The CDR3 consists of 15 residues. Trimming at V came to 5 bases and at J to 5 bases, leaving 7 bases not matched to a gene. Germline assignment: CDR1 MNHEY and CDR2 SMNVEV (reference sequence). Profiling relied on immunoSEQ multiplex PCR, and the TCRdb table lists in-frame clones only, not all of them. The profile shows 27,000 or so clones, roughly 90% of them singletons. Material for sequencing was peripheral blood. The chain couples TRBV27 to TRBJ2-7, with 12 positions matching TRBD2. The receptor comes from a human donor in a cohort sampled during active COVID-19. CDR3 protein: CASSLTSGGTDEQYF. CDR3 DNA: TGTGCCAGCAGTCTAACTAGCGGGGGGACCGACGAGCAGTACTTC.